This section outlines one T cell receptor beta chain sequence together with its context. There is no known antigen for this receptor. Base qualities are not provided; no much larger clone lies one nucleotide away. Via the germline V gene, CDR1 is ENHRY and CDR2 SYGVKD. From the cysteine up to the phenylalanine, the CDR3 has a length of 14 residues. Only the CDR3 portion is preserved as DNA: 42 bases, with reading frame beginning at the first base. Trimming costs V 5 bases and J 7 bases, and their ends lie 14 bases apart. The collaborating institutions used their own protocols to collect whole blood in K2EDTA tubes. Collaborator samples were shipped for TCRbeta analysis as frozen whole blood, isolated PBMCs, or DNA extracted from either sample type. TCRbeta CDR3 regions were amplified from genomic DNA using the immunoSEQ Assay, a bias-controlled multiplex PCR. The authors' pipeline ran thus. The number of nucleated cells in each sample was estimated from the amplification of reference gene primers within the assay. To quantify the absolute abundance of each unique TCRbeta CDR3 rearrangement, sequence reads were collapsed and filtered. Productive Simpson clonality was computed per sample as the square root of Simpson's diversity index over productive rearrangements. In TCRdb, the immuneACCESS table is reduced to in-frame sequences with V and J assigned. These tables do not hold every clone; where another copy was compared, an unresolved V gene accounts for under half, and the others remain unexplained. D and trimming come from the DNA, and the V and J calls and clone size come from that table. Within this sample are more than 65,000 clones, with about 83% of them counted one time only. Almost 5.5% of the sample rests with the top ten.

The record originates from a study of blood T cell repertoires in COVID-19 (dated by TCRdb to about 2020). With regard to the full study: Collaborator samples came from the United States, Italy and Spain and covered acute and convalescent phases of COVID-19. The prospective study material was composed of cDNA or gDNA derived from T cells, B-cell-depleted T cells, or PBMCs. Subjects who had been exposed to COVID-19, were actively infected with it, or had recovered from it provided the deeply sampled blood TCRbeta repertoires that made up the dataset. The repertoires were released in a freely available public database meant as a resource for research on the immune response to SARS-CoV-2. Samples were obtained from the ongoing ImmuneRACE study (first 160 participants) and from 1,254 subjects provided by 6 global collaborators. A de-identified subject ID, COVID-19 status, age in years and sex were almost always included in the sample metadata. Where available, HLA class I and class II types were taken from metadata supplied by the sample provider and were not determined by assay-based typing.

General conclusions and limits of the study: The quantity of clinical and demographic metadata differed by source and by participant and was supplied without curation.

Sample: peripheral blood. The receptor chain draws on TRBV10-3 and TRBJ1-4, with the D gene too uncertain to name. The receptor was isolated from a man between 60 and 70 years old with acute or convalescent COVID-19. The CDR3 corresponds to CAISPTPPGEKLFF. In nucleotide form, the sequence is TGTGCCATCAGTCCTACTCCGCCGGGTGAAAAACTGTTTTTT.